The 25 T cell receptor beta chains given below trace back to one sample, sequenced in a study of T cell repertoires in cytomegalovirus infection. TCRdb reprocessed the reads with MiXCR, giving one entry per CDR3 protein. Of about 490,000 distinct CDR3 sequences listed, around 27% are singletons. The sequencing sample was made of PBMCs. These receptors were taken from a human donor in good health (CMV status not recorded). Some clones in this sample may be carry-over from other donors' samples.

This clonotype has just a few counts. The J gene is TRBJ2-2, the V gene TRBV6-2 or TRBV6-3, with no clear D. Germline values: CDR1 MNHEY, CDR2 SVGEGT. The V end was cut by 7 bases, the J end by 1 base, with 10 bases between. The CDR3 is made up of 14 amino acids. The CDR3 here is CASTLTVNTGELFF. For the CDR3, the DNA is TGTGCCAGCACCTTGACTGTGAACACCGGGGAGCTGTTTTTT.

The chain employs TRBV9 and TRBJ2-5; D is ambiguous. This CDR3 region has 13 residues. The V gene lost 0 bases and the J gene lost 2 bases, with 5 bases spanning the gap. The germline V gene encodes CDR1 SGDLS and CDR2 YYNGEE. This CDR3 reads CASSVDTQETQYF. CDR3 DNA: TGTGCCAGCAGCGTAGACACGCAAGAGACCCAGTACTTC. Based on the CDR3 plus reference TRBV9 and TRBJ2-5, the full variable domain is DSGVTQTPKHLITATGQRVTLRCSPRSGDLSVYWYQQSLDQGLQFLIQYYNGEERAKGNILERFSAQQFPDLHSELNLSSLELGDSALYFCASSVDTQETQYFGPGTRLLVL.

This sequence joins TRBV6-6 and TRBJ2-7, with 12 positions matching TRBD2. In germline, CDR1 is MNHNY, CDR2 SVGAGI (reference sequence). This CDR3 comprises 17 residues. V dropped 0 bases and J dropped 4; count of bases not matched to a gene: 7. The CDR3 sequence is CASSYSPTSGRIYEQYV. CDR3 bases: TGTGCCAGCAGTTACTCGCCAACTAGCGGGAGGATATACGAGCAGTACGTC.

This sequence joins TRBV6-2 or TRBV6-3 and TRBJ2-7; a weak D match, TRBD2 (6 bases). The V and J ends lost 0 bases and 3 bases respectively, with 15 bases between them. The germline V gene has CDR1 MNHEY and CDR2 SVGEGT. This CDR3 is built from 16 residues. Here the CDR3 DNA reads TGTGCCAGCAGTTACTCAGGAGCGGGCGGCCACTACGAGCAGTACTTC. Encoded protein: CASSYSGAGGHYEQYF.

This clonotype came up a few times. This chain links TRBV12-3 or TRBV12-4 with TRBJ1-5; D gene ambiguous. Trimming took off 5 bases at V and 9 bases at J, with 11 bases between the two ends. The CDR3 runs 12 residues. The CDR3 sequence: CASSTHPGPQHF. CDR3 in DNA: TGTGCCAGCAGTACCCATCCCGGGCCCCAGCATTTT.

In this sample, this clonotype turned up many times. The chain has TRBV7-9 and TRBJ1-1; D may be TRBD1 (6 bases). V lost 3 bases, J lost 5 bases, and 16 bases lay in between. The germline gives CDR1 SEHNR, CDR2 FQNEAQ (reference sequence). The CDR3 loop spans 15 amino acids. This CDR3 is CASSLFTGLGTEAFF. For the CDR3, the DNA is TGTGCCAGCAGCTTGTTCACAGGGTTAGGAACTGAAGCTTTCTTT.

This clonotype was detected a few times. This chain joins TRBV7-9 and TRBJ1-2; D gene ambiguous. Trimming pared 1 base from V and 8 bases from J, leaving 14 bases between. Germline V gives CDR1 SEHNR, CDR2 FQNEAQ (reference sequence). The length of the CDR3 is 14 residues. CDR3 region: CASSLGPDIRGYTF. CDR3 DNA: TGTGCCAGCAGCTTAGGTCCCGATATAAGGGGCTACACCTTC.

This clonotype appeared many times. The chain uses TRBV7-2 and TRBJ2-1; D gene uncertain. The V gene lost 1 base and the J gene lost 8 bases, with 6 bases spanning the gap. This CDR3 comprises 12 residues. Germline CDR1 is SGHTA and CDR2 is FQGNSA. CDR3 amino acids: CASSLVSDEQFF. The CDR3 bases are TGTGCCAGCAGCTTAGTAAGCGATGAGCAGTTCTTC.

This clonotype occurred a few times. The chain recombines TRBV10-3 with TRBJ2-7; TRBD1 might be the D (5 bases). The CDR3 sequence is 15 residues long. V lost 4 bases and J 0 bases, leaving 13 bases between the germline ends. Germline values: CDR1 ENHRY, CDR2 SYGVKD. The CDR3 is CAISGPTGGSYEQYF. The CDR3 DNA reads TGTGCCATCAGTGGGCCCACAGGCGGCTCCTACGAGCAGTACTTC.

This clonotype was recorded a few times. The chain couples TRBV19 to TRBJ2-3; no firm D call. Germline values: CDR1 LNHDA, CDR2 SQIVND (reference sequence). The CDR3 covers 14 residues. Trimming removed 9 bases at V and 4 bases at J, with 17 bases between. Written as DNA, the CDR3 is TGTGCCAGCAGAGGTATCAGTAGTGCAGATACGCAGTATTTT. Translating gives CASRGISSADTQYF.

The rearrangement joins TRBV30 to TRBJ2-1; 9 nucleotides agree with TRBD2. Trimming took 2 bases from V and 10 from J; bases not matched to a gene: 9. The CDR3 has 14 residues. In germline, CDR1 is GTSNPN, CDR2 SVGIG (reference sequence). The CDR3 bases are TGTGCCTGGAGTCTATCCGCCAGCGGGAGGGAGCAGTTCTTC. This gives the protein CAWSLSASGREQFF.

The chain recombines TRBV29-1 with TRBJ2-2; the match to TRBD2 covers 7 bases. The CDR3 totals 15 residues. Trimming took 4 bases from V and 0 from J; bases not matched to a gene: 5. Germline CDR1 SQVTM, CDR2 ANQGSEA. CDR3 region: CSVVVGLANTGELFF. The CDR3 region has the DNA TGCAGCGTTGTGGTTGGACTAGCGAACACCGGGGAGCTGTTTTTT.

In its sample, this clonotype was seen many times. The genes are TRBV7-2 and TRBJ1-4, with TRBD1 matching over 7 bases. CDR1 SGHTA and CDR2 FQGNSA come from the germline V gene. The trim removed 6 bases at V and 4 bases at J, leaving 8 bases unmatched. The length of the CDR3 is 15 residues. In DNA, the CDR3 is TGTGCCAGCAGGATGGAGGGACAGCGTAATGAAAAACTGTTTTTT. This sequence encodes CASRMEGQRNEKLFF.

In its sample, this clonotype was seen a few times. The chain combines TRBV7-8 with TRBJ1-2; TRBD1 might be the D (6 bases). The CDR3 loop spans 16 amino acids. The V end was cut by 1 base, the J end by 0 bases, with 12 bases between. Germline V gene sequence: CDR1 SGHVS, CDR2 FQNEAQ. In DNA, the CDR3 is TGTGCCAGCAGCTTAGGGCAGGGGTTAGCTAACTATGGCTACACCTTC. It yields the protein CASSLGQGLANYGYTF.

This sequence joins TRBV5-1 and TRBJ1-4, with D unresolved. The V and J ends lost 0 bases and 8 bases respectively, with 17 bases between them. CDR1 and CDR2 from the germline V gene are SGHRS and YFSETQ. The CDR3 contains 16 residues. The CDR3 is CASSLVVGRVPEKLFF. The CDR3 bases are TGCGCCAGCAGCTTGGTGGTGGGGAGGGTTCCGGAAAAACTGTTTTTT.

V usage is TRBV4-2 and J usage is TRBJ1-6; D is unclear. Looked up from germline, CDR1 is LGHNA and CDR2 is YNFKEQ. Trimming left V 1 base short and J 7 bases short, with 14 bases between. The CDR3 covers 16 residues. The CDR3 region has the DNA TGTGCCAGCAGCCAAGGTTCGGCCGGTTACAATTCACCCCTCCACTTT. This gives the protein CASSQGSAGYNSPLHF.

The chain recombines TRBV7-2 with TRBJ2-5; TRBD2 is a possible D gene (7 bases). Trimming left V 8 bases short and J 5 bases short, with 24 bases between. Germline CDR1 is SGHTA and CDR2 is FQGNSA. The CDR3 is made up of 16 amino acids. As DNA, the CDR3 is TGTGCCAGCCGACCGAGGAGGGGGGAGGGCCCTGAGACCCAGTACTTC. Its translation: CASRPRRGEGPETQYF.

This clonotype was observed a handful of times. The V and J genes are TRBV11-2 and TRBJ2-1; perhaps TRBD2 as D (6 bases). The length of the CDR3 is 13 residues. Trimming removed 1 base at V and 10 bases at J, with 11 bases between. The germline CDR1 and CDR2 sequences are SGHAT and FQNNGV. CDR3 in DNA: TGTGCCAGCAGCTTAGTCCGGGACTGGGAGCAGTTCTTC. Translating gives CASSLVRDWEQFF.

V is TRBV4-1 and J is TRBJ2-7; TRBD2 matches 10 bases. The CDR3 is 16 residues long. After removal of 4 bases from V and 0 bases from J, the junction contained 6 bases not matched to a gene. Germline CDR1 and CDR2: MGHRA and YSYEKL. The CDR3: CASSPETSGFSYEQYF. The CDR3 DNA reads as TGCGCCAGCAGCCCTGAGACTAGCGGGTTCTCCTACGAGCAGTACTTC.

The chain links TRBV20-1 to TRBJ1-2, with 10 bases identical to TRBD1. V trimming: 4 bases; J trimming: 5 bases; junction bases outside the gene matches: 7. The CDR3 spans 14 residues. From germline, CDR1 is DFQATT and CDR2 SNEGSKA (reference sequence). The CDR3 DNA is TGCAGTGCTATCTCCGGGACAGGGGATTATGGCTACACCTTC. It encodes CSAISGTGDYGYTF.

At least ten counts were recorded for this clonotype. CDR3 coding DNA: TGTGCCAGCAGTTCGGCCCCCGGCGGGCATGAGCAGTTCTTC. It encodes CASSSAPGGHEQFF. The rearrangement uses TRBV12-3 or TRBV12-4 and TRBJ2-1; D possibly corresponds to TRBD2 (5 bases). There are 14 residues in the CDR3. V was clipped by 4 bases and J by 8 bases, with 15 bases between them.

The chain has TRBV6-2 or TRBV6-3 and TRBJ2-7, with D maybe TRBD2 (6 bases). V lost 2 bases and J 1 base, leaving 18 bases between the germline ends. The length of the CDR3 is 17 residues. Germline CDR1 MNHEY, CDR2 SVGEGT. The CDR3 reads CASSYRRMGGGSYEQYV. The CDR3 nucleotides are TGTGCCAGCAGTTACAGGCGGATGGGAGGCGGATCCTACGAGCAGTACGTC.

The chain is built from TRBV27 and TRBJ1-5; D unresolved. The germline V and J ends were trimmed by 8 bases and 3 bases, with 14 bases remaining between them. The germline gives CDR1 MNHEY, CDR2 SMNVEV (reference sequence). The CDR3 spans 14 residues. The CDR3 reads CASSGQEPNQPQHF. The CDR3 DNA is TGTGCCAGCTCCGGCCAGGAACCCAATCAGCCCCAGCATTTT.

This clonotype has only a few counts. The rearrangement links TRBV7-3 to TRBJ2-1; TRBD2 agrees at 10 bases. The CDR3 runs 14 residues. The V gene end was trimmed by 5 bases and the J gene end by 6 bases; junction bases not matched to a gene: 4. Per germline, CDR1 SGHTA and CDR2 FQGTGA. CDR3 nucleotides: TGTGCCAGCAGCACAACTAGCGGGACCAATGAGCAGTTCTTC. It yields the protein CASSTTSGTNEQFF.

V usage is TRBV19 and J usage is TRBJ1-1; 10 bases align to TRBD1. The germline gives CDR1 LNHDA, CDR2 SQIVND (reference sequence). The CDR3 length is 16 residues. With 3 bases clipped from V and 7 bases from J, the junction kept 11 bases outside the gene matches. The CDR3 region has the DNA TGTGCCAGTAGTATGGGGACAGGGGTCGGGACAGATGAAGCTTTCTTT. Residues: CASSMGTGVGTDEAFF.